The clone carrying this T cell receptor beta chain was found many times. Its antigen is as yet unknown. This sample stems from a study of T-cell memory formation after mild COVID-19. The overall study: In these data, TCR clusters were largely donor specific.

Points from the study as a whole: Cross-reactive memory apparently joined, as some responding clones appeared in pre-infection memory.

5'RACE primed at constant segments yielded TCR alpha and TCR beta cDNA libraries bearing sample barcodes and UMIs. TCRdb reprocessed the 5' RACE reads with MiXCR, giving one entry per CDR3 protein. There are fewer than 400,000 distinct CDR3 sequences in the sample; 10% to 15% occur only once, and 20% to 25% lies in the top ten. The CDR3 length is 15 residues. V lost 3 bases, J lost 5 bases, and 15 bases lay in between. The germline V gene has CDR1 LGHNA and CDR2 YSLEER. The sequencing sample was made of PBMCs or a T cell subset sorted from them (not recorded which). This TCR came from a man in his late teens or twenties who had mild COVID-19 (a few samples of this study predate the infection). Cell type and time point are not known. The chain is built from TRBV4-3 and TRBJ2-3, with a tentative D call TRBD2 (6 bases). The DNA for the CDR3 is TGCGCCAGCAGCCAGGGAGTACTAGCTGGAGATACGCAGTATTTT. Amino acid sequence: CASSQGVLAGDTQYF.